This is a list of T cell receptor beta chains from one sample in a study of technical replicates of blood from a handful of donors. Some clones are missing from TCRdb's copy, which holds only in-frame ones; the method was immunoSEQ multiplex PCR. The table shows 75,000 to 90,000 clones, with about 92% occurring only once. Sequencing input: T cells isolated from PBMCs. These receptor sequences come from a human donor in good health. Both conserved end residues are part of each CDR3. D genes are given only for firm matches. Where a row states a size, it is once, few, many or the class of an expanded clone; other rows omit it.

>NA|TRBJ1-2|TRBV20-1|NA
TGCAGTGCTACAGGGGAGTATGGCTACACCTTC
CSATGEYGYTF
>TRBD1|TRBJ2-1|TRBV6-1|once
TGTGCCAGCAGTAATAGGGGGCCCTCCTACAATGAGCAGTTCTTC
CASSNRGPSYNEQFF
>NA|TRBJ1-2|TRBV5-1|NA
TGCGCCAGCAGCTCGACACCTTCTTATGGCTACACCTTC
CASSSTPSYGYTF
>NA|TRBJ2-7|TRBV28|NA
TGTGCCAGCAGCCCCCTGGTGAGACTCTACGAGCAGTACTTC
CASSPLVRLYEQYF
>TRBD2|TRBJ2-2|TRBV5-4|once
TGTGCCAGCAGCTTGGCCGCGGGAGGGCCTGGTACCGGGGAGCTGTTTTTT
CASSLAAGGPGTGELFF
>NA|TRBJ2-7|TRBV30|NA
TGTGCCTGGAGCTTTGTCGGCTCCTACGAGCAGTACTTC
CAWSFVGSYEQYF
>TRBD2|TRBJ2-1|TRBV5-1|NA
TGCGCCAGTGGGGCGGGGGGCTACAATGAGCAGTTCTTC
CASGAGGYNEQFF
>TRBD1|TRBJ2-7|TRBV28|NA
TGTGCCAGCAGCTATGAGGGACAGTCCTACTACGAGCAGTACTTC
CASSYEGQSYYEQYF
>NA|TRBJ2-7|TRBV29-1|once
TGCAGCGTATTCGGGGGCTACGAGCAGTACTTC
CSVFGGYEQYF
>NA|TRBJ1-2|TRBV7-9|NA
TGTGCCAGCAGCTTAGCACCCGGACTGAACTATGGCTACACCTTC
CASSLAPGLNYGYTF
>NA|TRBJ1-2|TRBV9|NA
TGTGCCAGCAGCGTAGATCCAGGGGTGGGTGGCTATGGCTACACCTTC
CASSVDPGVGGYGYTF
>TRBD1|TRBJ2-7|TRBV25-1|NA
TGTGCCAGCAGTAACCCCGGGACAGGGATATACGAGCAGTACTTC
CASSNPGTGIYEQYF
>TRBD2|TRBJ2-7|TRBV7-2|NA
TGTGCCAGCAGCTTAGTAGGGACTAGCACCTACGAGCAGTACTTC
CASSLVGTSTYEQYF
>NA|TRBJ2-2|TRBV6-6|NA
TGTGCCAGCAGCCGGAGAAACACCGGGGAGCTGTTTTTT
CASSRRNTGELFF
>NA|TRBJ1-6|TRBV5-1|NA
TGCGCCAGCAGCTTGGACACAGCTTATTCACCCCTCCACTTT
CASSLDTAYSPLHF
>NA|TRBJ1-1|TRBV7-8|NA
TGTGCCAGCAGGCCGCGGGGGAACACTGAAGCTTTCTTT
CASRPRGNTEAFF
>NA|TRBJ2-7|TRBV4-2|NA
TGTGCCAGCAGCCAAGATTTAGAGGCGGGTCTCTACGAGCAGTACTTC
CASSQDLEAGLYEQYF
>TRBD1|TRBJ1-5|TRBV28|NA
TGTGCCAGCAGTTCCGGGACAGGGGGCTGGGGCAATCAGCCCCAGCATTTT
CASSSGTGGWGNQPQHF
>NA|TRBJ2-2|TRBV6-1|NA
TGTGCCAGCAGTGAAGGAGGGTGGGCGACCGGGGAGCTGTTTTTT
CASSEGGWATGELFF
>NA|TRBJ2-2|TRBV6-1|NA
TGTGCCAGCAGTGAATGGGGCCAGGGGATTTATACCGGGGAGCTGTTTTTT
CASSEWGQGIYTGELFF
>TRBD1|TRBJ2-7|TRBV7-9|NA
TGTGCCAGCAGACGGACAGGGGACGAGCAGTACTTC
CASRRTGDEQYF
>TRBD1|TRBJ2-7|TRBV5-1|NA
TGCGCCAGCAGCTTCGGACAGGGTACCAACGAGCAGTACTTC
CASSFGQGTNEQYF
>NA|TRBJ2-3|TRBV10-3|NA
TGTGCCATCAGTGAGTCGAAGGCGCAGGGGAGAGATACGCAGTATTTT
CAISESKAQGRDTQYF
>NA|TRBJ1-1|TRBV4-1|once
TGCGCCAGCAGCCAAGTTGGAGTCCCTGAAGCTTTCTTT
CASSQVGVPEAFF
>NA|TRBJ2-3|TRBV11-3|NA
TGTGCCAGCAGCTTAGGGTTTCAGGGTCCAGATACGCAGTATTTT
CASSLGFQGPDTQYF
>TRBD2|TRBJ2-5|TRBV7-8|NA
TGTGCCAGCAGCGGCGGGACTTTAGCGGGATATTGGGAAGAGACCCAGTACTTC
CASSGGTLAGYWEETQYF
>NA|TRBJ1-2|TRBV2|NA
TGTGCCAGCGCTCATTCGGGTTATGGCTACACCTTC
CASAHSGYGYTF
>NA|TRBJ2-3|TRBV9|NA
TGTGCCAGCAGCCCAGGGCCCCGGGCAGATACGCAGTATTTT
CASSPGPRADTQYF
>NA|TRBJ1-2|TRBV7-3|NA
TGTGCCAGCAGCTTACTTGGGGGCGCGGGCTACACCTTC
CASSLLGGAGYTF
>TRBD1|TRBJ2-5|TRBV27|NA
TGTGCCAGCAGCCCCTTGGACAGGGGATTTCAAGAGACCCAGTACTTC
CASSPLDRGFQETQYF
>TRBD1|TRBJ1-1|TRBV28|NA
TGTGCCAGCAGTTGGACAGGGCGGGACACTGAAGCTTTCTTT
CASSWTGRDTEAFF
>NA|TRBJ1-5|TRBV19|once
TGTGCCAGTAGTATTGCGGGGGCTGGCAATCAGCCCCAGCATTTT
CASSIAGAGNQPQHF
>NA|TRBJ2-5|TRBV7-9|once
TGTGCCAGCACCCTCCTGGGTCTAGCGGAAGGGGGATACGAGACCCAGTACTTC
CASTLLGLAEGGYETQYF
>NA|TRBJ2-4|TRBV6-1|NA
TGTGCCAGCAGTGCCTCAGGGGATGCCAAAAACATTCAGTACTTC
CASSASGDAKNIQYF
>NA|TRBJ1-1|TRBV5-1|NA
TGCGCCAGCAGCTTGTTCGGGGAAGGGACTGAAGCTTTCTTT
CASSLFGEGTEAFF
>NA|TRBJ2-7|TRBV11-2|NA
TGTGCCAGCAGCTTAGATAGGACCAGGGCATTTTCCTACGAGCAGTACTTC
CASSLDRTRAFSYEQYF
>NA|TRBJ2-5|TRBV30|once
TGTGCCTGGGAAGTACAACAGGGCAGGGGAGAGACCCAGTACTTC
CAWEVQQGRGETQYF
>TRBD1|TRBJ2-1|TRBV25-1|NA
TGTGCCAGCAGTGTGGACGGGACGGGGACAGACAATGAGCAGTTCTTC
CASSVDGTGTDNEQFF
>NA|TRBJ2-3|TRBV25-1|NA
TGTGCCAGCAGTCTGGGGGGTCGCACAGATACGCAGTATTTT
CASSLGGRTDTQYF
>TRBD1|TRBJ2-2|TRBV7-8|NA
TGTGCCAGCAGCTTACAGGGGGTGGGAAACACCGGGGAGCTGTTTTTT
CASSLQGVGNTGELFF
>NA|TRBJ2-1|TRBV12-5|NA
TGTGCTAGTGGTTTGCTAGCGGAGAGGGGGTTACACGATGAGCAGTTCTTC
CASGLLAERGLHDEQFF
>TRBD2|TRBJ2-7|TRBV10-2|NA
TGCGCCAGCAGCGCAGCGGGAGTTGGATACGAGCAGTACTTC
CASSAAGVGYEQYF
>NA|TRBJ2-3|TRBV4-1|NA
TGCGCCAGCAGCCAAGATCTTGGGGGGGGCGCTTATTATACGCAGTATTTT
CASSQDLGGGAYYTQYF